This T cell receptor beta chain was profiled in a study of response to subunit inactivated influenza vaccine. Study outcomes and limitations: Seasonal influenza vaccination, on each occasion, was suggested by the authors to recruit few new T cells.

The germline V gene encodes CDR1 MDHEN and CDR2 SYDVKM. This CDR3 is built from 15 residues. The V end was cut by 7 bases, the J end by 0 bases, with 16 bases between. For this clonotype: Its specificity is not known.

TCRdb reanalysed the RT-PCR reads using MiXCR and keeps one entry per CDR3 protein. The table has roughly 630,000 distinct CDR3 sequences, less than 15% seen once. The clonotype was recovered from a man aged 45-65 years who received an inactivated influenza vaccine. The chain recombines TRBV28 with TRBJ2-7; D might be TRBD1 (6 bases). Here the sequenced sample was PBMCs from blood, taken approximately 15 days before vaccination. CDR3 nucleotide sequence: TGTGCCAGCACCTCCCCTCAGGGGTCCTCCTACGAGCAGTACTTC. Its translation is CASTSPQGSSYEQYF.